This note documents a single T cell receptor (beta chain) sequence. Its antigen remains unknown. CDR3 size: 15 residues. Looked up from germline, CDR1 is MNHEY and CDR2 is SMNVEV (reference sequence). Trimming pared 1 base from V and 0 bases from J, leaving 10 bases between. The TCR beta libraries were generated through quantitative 5'-RACE incorporating molecular barcodes. Each CDR3 protein gets one entry after TCRdb re-called the 5' RACE reads with MiXCR. The sample has a few hundred thousand distinct CDR3 sequences; 20% to 25% are singletons. The sample belongs to a study of CD8 T cells in ankylosing spondylitis. Study-wide results and limits: Within matched ankylosing spondylitis synovial fluid, disease-linked clones were reportedly significantly enriched. Disease-linked clones bore a CD8+ phenotype, appearing relatively rarely in peripheral blood. Ankylosing spondylitis blood appeared to carry a characteristic TCR beta motif of roughly eight highly homologous variants. Reactive arthritis synovial fluid and blood previously showed some of these motif variants.

The receptor's source is a male donor with ankylosing spondylitis. The chain has TRBV27 and TRBJ2-7, with unresolved D. Source material: blood, either unsorted or a sorted T cell fraction (not recorded which). This CDR3 is CASSLYMASSYEQYF. Written as DNA, the CDR3 is TGTGCCAGCAGTTTATATATGGCTAGCTCCTACGAGCAGTACTTC.